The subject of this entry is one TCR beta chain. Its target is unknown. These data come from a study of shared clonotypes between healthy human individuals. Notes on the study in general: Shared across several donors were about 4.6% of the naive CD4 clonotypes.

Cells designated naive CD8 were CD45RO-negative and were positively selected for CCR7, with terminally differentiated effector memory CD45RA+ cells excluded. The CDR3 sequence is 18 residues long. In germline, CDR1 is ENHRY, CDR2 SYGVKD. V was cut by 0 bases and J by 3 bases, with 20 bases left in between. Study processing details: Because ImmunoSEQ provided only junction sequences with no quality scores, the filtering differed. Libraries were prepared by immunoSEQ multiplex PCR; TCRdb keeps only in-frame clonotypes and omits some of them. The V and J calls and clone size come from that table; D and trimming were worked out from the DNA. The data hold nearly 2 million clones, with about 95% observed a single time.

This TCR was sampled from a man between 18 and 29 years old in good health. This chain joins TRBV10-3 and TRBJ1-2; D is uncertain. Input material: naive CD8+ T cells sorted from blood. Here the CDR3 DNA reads TGTGCCATCAGTGAGTCGATCGGGGAGACGGAGGCACACTATGGCTACACCTTC. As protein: CAISESIGETEAHYGYTF.